This T cell receptor (beta chain) was recorded in a study of cytomegalovirus exposure and HLA in healthy donors. Study at large: Some 85 million unique TCRs, all from HLA-typed donors, were included in an early release of the data.

Study-wide results and limits: Researchers reported from a later analysis that most CMV-associated TCR beta chains appeared HLA-restricted.

This CDR3 is built from 11 residues. V was trimmed by 3 bases and J by 3 bases, leaving 4 bases between them. Germline V gene sequence: CDR1 SGHRS, CDR2 YFSETQ. The sample holds a few counts of this clone. Its target is not known. Primers for the PCR totalled 60 Vbeta and 13 Jbeta. As handled by the study authors: Among the unique TCR beta chains that a later analysis counted, about 79 million in all, about 11 million were shared. Repertoires were generated with immunoSEQ multiplex PCR, while TCRdb's copy carries only in-frame clones and drops some. The V and J calls and the clone size are those of that table, but D and trimming were determined from the DNA. The table records around 100,000 clones, roughly 79% of them present only once.

The sample taken for sequencing was PBMCs. The gene calls are TRBV5-1 and TRBJ2-7; D is ambiguous. The receptor was derived from a middle-aged woman in good health and CMV-seronegative. The CDR3 coding sequence is TGCGCCAGCAGCTATAACTACGAGCAGTACTTC. It yields the protein CASSYNYEQYF.